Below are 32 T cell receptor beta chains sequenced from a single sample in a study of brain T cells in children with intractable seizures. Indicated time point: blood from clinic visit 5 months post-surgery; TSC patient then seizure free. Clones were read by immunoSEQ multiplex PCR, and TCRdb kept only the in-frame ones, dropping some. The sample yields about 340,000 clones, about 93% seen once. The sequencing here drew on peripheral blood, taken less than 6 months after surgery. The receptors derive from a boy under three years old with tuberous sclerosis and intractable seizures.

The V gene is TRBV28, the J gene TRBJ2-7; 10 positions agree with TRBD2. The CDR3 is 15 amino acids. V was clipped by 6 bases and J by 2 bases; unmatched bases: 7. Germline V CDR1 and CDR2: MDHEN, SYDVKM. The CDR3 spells CASRTPGLATYEQYF. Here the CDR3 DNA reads TGTGCCAGCAGGACCCCGGGACTAGCGACCTACGAGCAGTACTTC. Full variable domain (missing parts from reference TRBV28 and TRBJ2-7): DVKVTQSSRYLVKRTGEKVFLECVQDMDHENMFWYRQDPGLGLRLIYFSYDVKMKEKGDIPEGYSVSREKKERFSLILESASTNQTSMYLCASRTPGLATYEQYFGPGTRLTVT.

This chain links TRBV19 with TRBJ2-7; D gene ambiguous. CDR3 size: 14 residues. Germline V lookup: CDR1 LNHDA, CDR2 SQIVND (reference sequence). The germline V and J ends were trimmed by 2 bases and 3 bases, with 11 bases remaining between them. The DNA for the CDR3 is TGTGCCAGTAGTATAACTGCTACGTACTACGAGCAGTACTTC. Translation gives CASSITATYYEQYF.

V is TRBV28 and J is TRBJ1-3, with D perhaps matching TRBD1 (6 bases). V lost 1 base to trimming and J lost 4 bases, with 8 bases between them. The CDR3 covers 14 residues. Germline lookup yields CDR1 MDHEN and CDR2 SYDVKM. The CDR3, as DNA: TGTGCCAGCAGTTTATCAGGGGTCGGAAACACCATATATTTT. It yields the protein CASSLSGVGNTIYF.

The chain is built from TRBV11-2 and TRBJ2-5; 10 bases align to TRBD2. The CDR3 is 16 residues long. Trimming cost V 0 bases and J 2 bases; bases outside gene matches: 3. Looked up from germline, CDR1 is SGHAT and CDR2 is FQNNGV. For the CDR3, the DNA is TGTGCCAGCAGCTTAGAGCTAGCGGGGGATCAAGAGACCCAGTACTTC. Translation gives CASSLELAGDQETQYF.

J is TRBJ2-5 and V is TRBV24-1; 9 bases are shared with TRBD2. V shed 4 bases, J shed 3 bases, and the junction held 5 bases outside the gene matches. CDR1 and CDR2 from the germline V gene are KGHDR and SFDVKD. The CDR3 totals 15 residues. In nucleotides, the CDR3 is TGTGCCACCAGTGAACTAGCGGGCACAGAAGAGACCCAGTACTTC. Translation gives CATSELAGTEETQYF.

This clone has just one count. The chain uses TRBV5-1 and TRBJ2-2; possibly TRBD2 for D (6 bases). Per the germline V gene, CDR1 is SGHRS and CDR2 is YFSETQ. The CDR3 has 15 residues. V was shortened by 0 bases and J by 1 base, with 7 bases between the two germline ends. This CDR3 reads CASSLGLGNTGELFF. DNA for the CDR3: TGCGCCAGCAGCTTGGGACTAGGGAACACCGGGGAGCTGTTTTTT.

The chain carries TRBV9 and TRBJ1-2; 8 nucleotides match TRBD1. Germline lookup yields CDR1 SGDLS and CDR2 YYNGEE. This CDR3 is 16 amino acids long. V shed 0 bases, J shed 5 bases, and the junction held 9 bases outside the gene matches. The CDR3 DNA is TGTGCCAGCAGCGTAGGCGGGACAGGTGTAAGTTATGGCTACACCTTC. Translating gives CASSVGGTGVSYGYTF.

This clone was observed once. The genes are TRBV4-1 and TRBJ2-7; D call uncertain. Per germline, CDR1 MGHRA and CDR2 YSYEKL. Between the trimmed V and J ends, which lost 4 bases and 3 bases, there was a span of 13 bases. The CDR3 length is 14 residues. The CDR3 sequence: CASSRNGQLYEQYF. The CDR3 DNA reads TGCGCCAGCAGCCGGAATGGGCAGCTCTACGAGCAGTACTTC.

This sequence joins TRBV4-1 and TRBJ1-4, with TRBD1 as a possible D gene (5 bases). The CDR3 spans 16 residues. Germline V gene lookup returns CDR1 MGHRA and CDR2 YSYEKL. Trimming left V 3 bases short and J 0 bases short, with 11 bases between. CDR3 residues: CASSHLGDATNEKLFF. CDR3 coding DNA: TGCGCCAGCAGCCATCTAGGGGATGCAACTAATGAAAAACTGTTTTTT.

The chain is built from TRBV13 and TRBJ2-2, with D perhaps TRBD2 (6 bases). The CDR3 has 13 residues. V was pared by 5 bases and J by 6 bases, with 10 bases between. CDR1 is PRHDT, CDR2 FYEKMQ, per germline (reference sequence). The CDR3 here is CASSATSAGELFF. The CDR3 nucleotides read TGTGCCAGCAGCGCGACTAGTGCCGGGGAGCTGTTTTTT.

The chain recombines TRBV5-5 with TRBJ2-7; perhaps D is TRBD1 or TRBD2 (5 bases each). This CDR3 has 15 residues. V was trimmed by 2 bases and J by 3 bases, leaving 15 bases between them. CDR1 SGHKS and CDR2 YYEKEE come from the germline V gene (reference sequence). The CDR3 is CASSFLARGFYEQYF. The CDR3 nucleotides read TGTGCCAGCAGCTTCCTCGCTCGGGGCTTCTACGAGCAGTACTTC.

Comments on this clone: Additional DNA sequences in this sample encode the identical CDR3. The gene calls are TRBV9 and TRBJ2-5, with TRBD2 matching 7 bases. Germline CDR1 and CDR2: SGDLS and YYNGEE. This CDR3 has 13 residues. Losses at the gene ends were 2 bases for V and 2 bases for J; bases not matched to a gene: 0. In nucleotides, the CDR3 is TGTGCCAGCAGCGTGGGGGGGCAAGAGACCCAGTACTTC. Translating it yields CASSVGGQETQYF. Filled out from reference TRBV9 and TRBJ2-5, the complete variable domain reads DSGVTQTPKHLITATGQRVTLRCSPRSGDLSVYWYQQSLDQGLQFLIQYYNGEERAKGNILERFSAQQFPDLHSELNLSSLELGDSALYFCASSVGGQETQYFGPGTRLLVL.

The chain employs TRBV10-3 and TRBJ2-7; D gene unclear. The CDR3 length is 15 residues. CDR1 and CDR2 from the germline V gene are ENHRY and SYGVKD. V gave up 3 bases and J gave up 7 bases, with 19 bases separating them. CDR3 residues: CAISDGQARSREQYF. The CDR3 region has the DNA TGTGCCATCAGTGATGGTCAGGCGAGGTCCCGAGAGCAGTACTTC.

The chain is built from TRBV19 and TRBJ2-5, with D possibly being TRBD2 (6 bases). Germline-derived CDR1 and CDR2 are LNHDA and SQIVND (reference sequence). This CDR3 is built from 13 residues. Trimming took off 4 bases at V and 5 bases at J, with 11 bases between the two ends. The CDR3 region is CASSTGVGETQYF. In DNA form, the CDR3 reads TGTGCCAGTAGTACGGGAGTAGGGGAGACCCAGTACTTC.

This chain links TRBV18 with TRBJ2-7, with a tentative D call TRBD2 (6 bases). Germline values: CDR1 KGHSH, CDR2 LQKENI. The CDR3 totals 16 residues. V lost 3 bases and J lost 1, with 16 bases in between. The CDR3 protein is CASSPYSGERSYEQYF. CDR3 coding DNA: TGTGCCAGCTCACCCTACTCGGGGGAGCGTTCCTACGAGCAGTACTTC. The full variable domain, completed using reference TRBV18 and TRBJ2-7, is NAGVMQNPRHLVRRRGQEARLRCSPMKGHSHVYWYRQLPEEGLKFMVYLQKENIIDESGMPKERFSAEFPKEGPSILRIQQVVRGDSAAYFCASSPYSGERSYEQYFGPGTRLTVT.

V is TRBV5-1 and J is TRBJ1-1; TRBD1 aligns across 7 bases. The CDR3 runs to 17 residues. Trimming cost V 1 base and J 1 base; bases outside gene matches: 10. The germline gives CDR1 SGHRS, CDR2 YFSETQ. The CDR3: CASSLWGTGTENTEAFF. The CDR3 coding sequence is TGCGCCAGCAGCTTGTGGGGTACCGGGACAGAGAACACTGAAGCTTTCTTT.

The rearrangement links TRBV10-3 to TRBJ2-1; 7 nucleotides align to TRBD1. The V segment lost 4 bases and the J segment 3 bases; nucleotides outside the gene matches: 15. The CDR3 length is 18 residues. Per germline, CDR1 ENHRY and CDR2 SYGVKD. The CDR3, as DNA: TGTGCCATCAGTGGGTCAGAGCCCGGGACAGAGAACTACAATGAGCAGTTCTTC. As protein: CAISGSEPGTENYNEQFF.

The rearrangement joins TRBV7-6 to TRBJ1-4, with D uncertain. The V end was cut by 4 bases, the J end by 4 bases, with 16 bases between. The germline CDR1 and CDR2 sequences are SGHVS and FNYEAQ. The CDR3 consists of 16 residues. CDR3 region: CASSSPVAEVNEKLFF. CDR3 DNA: TGTGCCAGCAGCTCGCCCGTGGCAGAAGTTAATGAAAAACTGTTTTTT.

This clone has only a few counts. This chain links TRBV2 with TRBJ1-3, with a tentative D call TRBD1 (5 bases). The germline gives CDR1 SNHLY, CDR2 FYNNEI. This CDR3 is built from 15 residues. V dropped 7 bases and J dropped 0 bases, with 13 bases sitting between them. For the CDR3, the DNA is TGTGCCAGCACGTATGAGCAGGGCTCTGGAAACACCATATATTTT. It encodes CASTYEQGSGNTIYF.

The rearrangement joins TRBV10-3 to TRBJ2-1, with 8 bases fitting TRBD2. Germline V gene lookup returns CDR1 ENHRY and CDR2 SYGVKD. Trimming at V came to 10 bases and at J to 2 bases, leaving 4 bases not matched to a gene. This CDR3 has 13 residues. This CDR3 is CASTGGAYNEQFF. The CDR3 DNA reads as TGTGCCAGTACGGGGGGGGCCTACAATGAGCAGTTCTTC.

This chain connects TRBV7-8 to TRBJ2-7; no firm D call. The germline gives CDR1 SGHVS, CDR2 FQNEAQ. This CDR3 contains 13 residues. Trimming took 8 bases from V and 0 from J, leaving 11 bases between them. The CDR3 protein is CASVNSHSYEQYF. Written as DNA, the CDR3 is TGTGCCAGCGTAAATTCCCACTCCTACGAGCAGTACTTC.

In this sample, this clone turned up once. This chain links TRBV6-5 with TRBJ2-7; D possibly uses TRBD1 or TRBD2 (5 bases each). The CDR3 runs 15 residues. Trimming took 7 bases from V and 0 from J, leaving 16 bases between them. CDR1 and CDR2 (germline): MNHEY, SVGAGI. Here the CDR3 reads CASTSPGTDSYEQYF. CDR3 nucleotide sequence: TGTGCCAGCACGTCCCCGGGGACGGACTCCTACGAGCAGTACTTC.

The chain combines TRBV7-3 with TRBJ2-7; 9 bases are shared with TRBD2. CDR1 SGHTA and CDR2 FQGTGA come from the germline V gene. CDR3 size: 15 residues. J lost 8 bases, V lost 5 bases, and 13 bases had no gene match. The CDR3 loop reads CASSPPGTSFVKQYF. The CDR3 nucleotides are TGTGCCAGCAGCCCTCCCGGGACTAGCTTCGTCAAGCAGTACTTC.

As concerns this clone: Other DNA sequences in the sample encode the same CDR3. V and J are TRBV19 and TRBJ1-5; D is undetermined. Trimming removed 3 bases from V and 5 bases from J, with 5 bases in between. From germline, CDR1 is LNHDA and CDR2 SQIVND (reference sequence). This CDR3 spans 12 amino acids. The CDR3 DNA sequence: TGTGCCAGTAGTATGGGAGATCAGCCCCAGCATTTT. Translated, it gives CASSMGDQPQHF.

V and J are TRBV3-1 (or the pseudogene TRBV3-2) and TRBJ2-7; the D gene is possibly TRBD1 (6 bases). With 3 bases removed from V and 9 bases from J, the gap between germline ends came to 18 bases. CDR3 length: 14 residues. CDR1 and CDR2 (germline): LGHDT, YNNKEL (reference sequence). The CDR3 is CASSHGTDQDRQYF. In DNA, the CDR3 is TGTGCCAGCAGCCATGGGACGGACCAGGACAGGCAGTACTTC.

CDR3 loop: CATRQGTGYGYTF. DNA of the CDR3: TGTGCCACTAGACAGGGGACGGGCTATGGCTACACCTTC. This chain links TRBV15 with TRBJ1-2; 8 bases map to TRBD1. Germline lookup yields CDR1 LNHNV and CDR2 YYDKDF (reference sequence). This CDR3 has 13 amino acids. Unmatched junction bases numbered 7, after V lost 9 bases and J lost 4 bases. The variable domain in full, completed from reference TRBV15 and TRBJ1-2, reads DAMVIQNPRYQVTQFGKPVTLSCSQTLNHNVMYWYQQKSSQAPKLLFHYYDKDFNNEADTPDNFQSRRPNTSFCFLDIRSPGLGDTAMYLCATRQGTGYGYTFGSGTRLTVV.

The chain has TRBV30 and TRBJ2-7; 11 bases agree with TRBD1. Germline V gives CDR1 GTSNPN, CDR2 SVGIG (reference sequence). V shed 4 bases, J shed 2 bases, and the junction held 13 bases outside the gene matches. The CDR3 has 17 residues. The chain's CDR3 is CAWTHGTGGIFTYEQYF. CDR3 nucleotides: TGTGCCTGGACCCACGGGACAGGGGGGATATTTACCTACGAGCAGTACTTC.

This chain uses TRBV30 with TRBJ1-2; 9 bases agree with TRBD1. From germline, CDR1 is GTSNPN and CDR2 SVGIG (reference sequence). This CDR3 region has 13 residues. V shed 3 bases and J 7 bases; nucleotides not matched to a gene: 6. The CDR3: CAWRVQGATGYTF. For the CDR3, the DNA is TGTGCCTGGAGAGTACAGGGGGCTACTGGCTACACCTTC.

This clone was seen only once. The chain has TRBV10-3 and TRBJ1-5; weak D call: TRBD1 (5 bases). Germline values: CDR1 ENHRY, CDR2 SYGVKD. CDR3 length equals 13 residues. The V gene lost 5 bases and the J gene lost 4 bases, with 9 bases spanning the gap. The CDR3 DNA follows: TGTGCCATCAGTCGACAGAAAAATCAGCCCCAGCATTTT. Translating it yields CAISRQKNQPQHF.

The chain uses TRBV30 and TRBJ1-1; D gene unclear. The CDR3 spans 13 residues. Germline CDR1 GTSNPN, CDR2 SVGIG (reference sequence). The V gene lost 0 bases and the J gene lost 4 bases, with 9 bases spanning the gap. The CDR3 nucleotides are TGTGCCTGGAGTGTAATAGGGAGCACTGAAGCTTTCTTT. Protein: CAWSVIGSTEAFF.

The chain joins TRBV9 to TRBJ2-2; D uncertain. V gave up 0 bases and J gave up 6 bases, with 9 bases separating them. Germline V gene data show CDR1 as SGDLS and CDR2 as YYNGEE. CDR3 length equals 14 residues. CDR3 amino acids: CASSVARVPGELFF. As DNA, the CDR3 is TGTGCCAGCAGCGTAGCTCGGGTCCCCGGGGAGCTGTTTTTT.

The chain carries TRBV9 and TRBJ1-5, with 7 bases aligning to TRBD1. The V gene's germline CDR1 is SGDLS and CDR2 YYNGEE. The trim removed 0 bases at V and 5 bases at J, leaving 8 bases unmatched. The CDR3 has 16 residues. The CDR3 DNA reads TGTGCCAGCAGCGTAGGTGGTGGAGGGGGCTATCAGCCCCAGCATTTT. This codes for CASSVGGGGGYQPQHF.